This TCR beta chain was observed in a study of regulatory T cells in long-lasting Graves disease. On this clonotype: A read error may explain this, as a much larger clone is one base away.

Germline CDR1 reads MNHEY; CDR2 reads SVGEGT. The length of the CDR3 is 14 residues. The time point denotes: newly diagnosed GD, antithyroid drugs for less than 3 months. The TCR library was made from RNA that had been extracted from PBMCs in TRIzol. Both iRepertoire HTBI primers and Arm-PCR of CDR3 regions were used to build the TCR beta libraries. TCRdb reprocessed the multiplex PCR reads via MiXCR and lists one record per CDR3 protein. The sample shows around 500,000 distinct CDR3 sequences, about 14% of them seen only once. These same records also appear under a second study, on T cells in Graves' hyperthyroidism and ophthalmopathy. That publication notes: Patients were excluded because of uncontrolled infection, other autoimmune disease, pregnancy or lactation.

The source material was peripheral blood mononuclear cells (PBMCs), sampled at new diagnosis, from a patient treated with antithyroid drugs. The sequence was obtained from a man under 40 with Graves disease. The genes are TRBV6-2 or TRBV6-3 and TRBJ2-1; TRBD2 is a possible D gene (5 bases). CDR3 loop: CASSKSGPRDEQSF. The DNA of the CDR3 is TGTGCCAGCAGTAAATCCGGGCCGAGGGATGAGCAGTCCTTC.